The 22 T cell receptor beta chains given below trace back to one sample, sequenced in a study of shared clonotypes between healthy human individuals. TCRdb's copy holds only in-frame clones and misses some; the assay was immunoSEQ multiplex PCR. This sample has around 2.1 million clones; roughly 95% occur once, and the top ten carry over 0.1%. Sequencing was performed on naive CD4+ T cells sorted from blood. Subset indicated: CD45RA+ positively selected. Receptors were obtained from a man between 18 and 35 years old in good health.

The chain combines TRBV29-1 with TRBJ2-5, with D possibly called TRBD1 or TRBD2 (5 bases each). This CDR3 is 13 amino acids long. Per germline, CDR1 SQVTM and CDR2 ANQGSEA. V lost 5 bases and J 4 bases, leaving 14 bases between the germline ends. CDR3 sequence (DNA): TGCAGCGTTTTGGGACCCCAGGGAGAGACCCAGTACTTC. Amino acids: CSVLGPQGETQYF.

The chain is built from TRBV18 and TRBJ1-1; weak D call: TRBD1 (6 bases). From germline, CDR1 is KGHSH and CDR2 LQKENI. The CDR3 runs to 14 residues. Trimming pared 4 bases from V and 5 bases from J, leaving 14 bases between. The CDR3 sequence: CASSLRQERTEAFF. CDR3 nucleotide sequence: TGTGCCAGCTCACTGCGACAGGAAAGGACTGAAGCTTTCTTT.

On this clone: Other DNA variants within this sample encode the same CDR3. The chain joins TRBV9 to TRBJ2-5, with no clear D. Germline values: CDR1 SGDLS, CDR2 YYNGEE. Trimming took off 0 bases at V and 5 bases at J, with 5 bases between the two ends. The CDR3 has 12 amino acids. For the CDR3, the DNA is TGTGCCAGCAGCGTAGAAGGCGAGACCCAGTACTTC. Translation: CASSVEGETQYF. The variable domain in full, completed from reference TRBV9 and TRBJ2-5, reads DSGVTQTPKHLITATGQRVTLRCSPRSGDLSVYWYQQSLDQGLQFLIQYYNGEERAKGNILERFSAQQFPDLHSELNLSSLELGDSALYFCASSVEGETQYFGPGTRLLVL.

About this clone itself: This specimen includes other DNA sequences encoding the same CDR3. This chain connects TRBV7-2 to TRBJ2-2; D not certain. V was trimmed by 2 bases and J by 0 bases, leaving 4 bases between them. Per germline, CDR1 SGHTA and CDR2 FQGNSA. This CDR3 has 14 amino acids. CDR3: CASSLTSNTGELFF. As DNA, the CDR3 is TGTGCCAGCAGCTTAACGTCGAACACCGGGGAGCTGTTTTTT. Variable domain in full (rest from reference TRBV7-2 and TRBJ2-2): GAGVSQSPSNKVTEKGKDVELRCDPISGHTALYWYRQSLGQGLEFLIYFQGNSAPDKSGLPSDRFSAERTGGSVSTLTIQRTQQEDSAVYLCASSLTSNTGELFFGEGSRLTVL.

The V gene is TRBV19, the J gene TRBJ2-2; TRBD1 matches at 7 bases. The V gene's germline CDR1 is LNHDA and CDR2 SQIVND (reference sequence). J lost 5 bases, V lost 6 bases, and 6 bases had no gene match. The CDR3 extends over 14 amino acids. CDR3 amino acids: CASSVEGATGELFF. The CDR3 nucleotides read TGTGCCAGTAGCGTTGAGGGGGCTACCGGGGAGCTGTTTTTT.

The CDR3: CASSKTTARGLTGELFF. CDR3 DNA: TGTGCCAGCAGCAAAACAACGGCCAGGGGACTTACCGGGGAGCTGTTTTTT. V and J are TRBV11-3 and TRBJ2-2; perhaps D is TRBD1 or TRBD2 (6 bases each). Trimming pared 5 bases from V and 5 bases from J, leaving 21 bases between. There are 17 residues in the CDR3. CDR1 is SGHNT, CDR2 YENEEA, per germline.

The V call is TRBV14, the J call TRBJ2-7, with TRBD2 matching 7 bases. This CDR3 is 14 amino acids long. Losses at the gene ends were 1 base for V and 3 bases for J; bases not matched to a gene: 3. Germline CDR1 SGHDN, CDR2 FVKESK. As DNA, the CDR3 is TGTGCCAGCAGCCAAGGTGCTAGCGGCTACGAGCAGTACTTC. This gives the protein CASSQGASGYEQYF.

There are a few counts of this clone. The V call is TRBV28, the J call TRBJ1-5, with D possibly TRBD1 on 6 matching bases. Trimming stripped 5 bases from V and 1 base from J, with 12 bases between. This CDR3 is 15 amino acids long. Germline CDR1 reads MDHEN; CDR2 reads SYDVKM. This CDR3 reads CASSANRDSNQPQHF. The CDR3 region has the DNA TGTGCCAGCAGTGCAAACAGGGACAGCAATCAGCCCCAGCATTTT.

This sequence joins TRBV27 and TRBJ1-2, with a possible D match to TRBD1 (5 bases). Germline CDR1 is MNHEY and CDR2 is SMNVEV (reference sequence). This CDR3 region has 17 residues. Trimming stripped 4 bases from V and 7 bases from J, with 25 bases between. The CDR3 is CASSSLSGLPGSGGYTF. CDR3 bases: TGTGCCAGCAGTTCTTTGTCGGGACTACCGGGGTCGGGTGGCTACACCTTC.

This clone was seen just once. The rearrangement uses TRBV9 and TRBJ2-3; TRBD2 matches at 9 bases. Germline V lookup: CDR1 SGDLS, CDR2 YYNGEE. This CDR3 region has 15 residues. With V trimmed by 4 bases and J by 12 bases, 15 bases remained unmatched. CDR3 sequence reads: CASSPRIAGATFQYF. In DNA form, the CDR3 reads TGTGCCAGCAGCCCACGGATAGCGGGAGCCACGTTTCAGTATTTT.

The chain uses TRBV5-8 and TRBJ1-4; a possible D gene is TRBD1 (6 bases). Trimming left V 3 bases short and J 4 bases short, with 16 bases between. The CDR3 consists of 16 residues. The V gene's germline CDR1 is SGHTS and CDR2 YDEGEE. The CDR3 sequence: CASSYSTRGFNEKLFF. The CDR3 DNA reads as TGTGCCAGCAGCTATTCCACTAGGGGGTTTAATGAAAAACTGTTTTTT.

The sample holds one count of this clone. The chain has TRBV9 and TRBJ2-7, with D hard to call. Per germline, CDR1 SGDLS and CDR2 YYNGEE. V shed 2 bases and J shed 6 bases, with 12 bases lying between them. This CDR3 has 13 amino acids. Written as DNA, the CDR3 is TGTGCCAGCAGCGTCGGCCCAGGCGGCGAGCAGTACTTC. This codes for CASSVGPGGEQYF.

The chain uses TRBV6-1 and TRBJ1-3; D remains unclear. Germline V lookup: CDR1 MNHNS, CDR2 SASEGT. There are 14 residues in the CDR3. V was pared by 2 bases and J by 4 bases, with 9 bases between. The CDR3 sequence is CASSEWVRGNTIYF. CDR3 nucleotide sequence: TGTGCCAGCAGTGAATGGGTTAGGGGAAACACCATATATTTT.

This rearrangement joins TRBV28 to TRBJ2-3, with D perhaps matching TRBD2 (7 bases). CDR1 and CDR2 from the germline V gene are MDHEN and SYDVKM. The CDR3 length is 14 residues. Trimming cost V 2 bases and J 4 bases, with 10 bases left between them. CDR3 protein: CASSLKGGPDTQYF. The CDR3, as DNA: TGTGCCAGCAGTTTAAAGGGGGGGCCAGATACGCAGTATTTT.

The CDR3 spells CASSLRQTSGNTIYF. CDR3 nucleotides: TGTGCCAGCAGCTTGCGTCAGACCTCTGGAAACACCATATATTTT. This sequence joins TRBV5-6 and TRBJ1-3; unclear D gene. CDR3 size: 15 residues. Trimming took 1 base from V and 0 from J, leaving 8 bases between them. Looked up from germline, CDR1 is SGHDT and CDR2 is YYEEEE. The full variable domain, in which reference TRBV5-6 and TRBJ1-3 provide the parts outside the CDR3, is DAGVTQSPTHLIKTRGQQVTLRCSPKSGHDTVSWYQQALGQGPQFIFQYYEEEERQRGNFPDRFSGHQFPNYSSELNVNALLLGDSALYLCASSLRQTSGNTIYFGEGSWLTVV.

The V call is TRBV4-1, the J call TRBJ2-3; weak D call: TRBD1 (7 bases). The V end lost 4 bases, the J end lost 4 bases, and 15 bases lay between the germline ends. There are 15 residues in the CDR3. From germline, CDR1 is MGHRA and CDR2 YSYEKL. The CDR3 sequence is CASSRNGGGPDTQYF. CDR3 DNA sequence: TGCGCCAGCAGCCGAAATGGAGGGGGCCCAGATACGCAGTATTTT.

The CDR3 sequence: CASSQPWGGSTEAFF. The CDR3 coding sequence is TGCGCCAGCAGCCAACCATGGGGGGGGAGCACTGAAGCTTTCTTT. This chain uses TRBV4-1 with TRBJ1-1; a weak D match, TRBD1 (5 bases). Germline CDR1 reads MGHRA; CDR2 reads YSYEKL. The V end lost 2 bases, the J end lost 4 bases, and 14 bases lay between the germline ends. The CDR3 extends over 15 amino acids.

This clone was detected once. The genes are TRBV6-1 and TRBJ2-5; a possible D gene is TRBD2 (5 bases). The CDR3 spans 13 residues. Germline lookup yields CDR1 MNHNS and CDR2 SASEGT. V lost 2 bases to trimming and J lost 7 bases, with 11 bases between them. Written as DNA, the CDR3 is TGTGCCAGCAGTGAACAGAGCGAGGGGACCCAGTACTTC. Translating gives CASSEQSEGTQYF.

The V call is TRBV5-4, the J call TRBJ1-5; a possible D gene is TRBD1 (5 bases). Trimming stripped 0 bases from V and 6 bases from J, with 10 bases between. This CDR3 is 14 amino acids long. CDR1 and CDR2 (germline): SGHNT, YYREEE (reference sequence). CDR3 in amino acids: CASSLAGELQPQHF. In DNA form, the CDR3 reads TGTGCCAGCAGCTTGGCGGGGGAACTTCAGCCCCAGCATTTT.

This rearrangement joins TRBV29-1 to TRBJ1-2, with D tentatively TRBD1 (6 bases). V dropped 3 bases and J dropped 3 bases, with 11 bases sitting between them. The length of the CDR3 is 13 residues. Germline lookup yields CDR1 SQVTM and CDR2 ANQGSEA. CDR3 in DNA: TGCAGCGTTGAGAATCAGGGGCACTATGGCTACACCTTC. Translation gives CSVENQGHYGYTF.

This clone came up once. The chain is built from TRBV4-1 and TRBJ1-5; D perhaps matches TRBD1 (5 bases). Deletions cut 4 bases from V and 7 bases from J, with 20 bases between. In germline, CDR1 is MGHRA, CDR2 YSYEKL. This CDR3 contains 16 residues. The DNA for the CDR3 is TGCGCCAGCAGCCGCGTCCTCGGGGTCGACAGCCAGCCCCAGCATTTT. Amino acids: CASSRVLGVDSQPQHF.

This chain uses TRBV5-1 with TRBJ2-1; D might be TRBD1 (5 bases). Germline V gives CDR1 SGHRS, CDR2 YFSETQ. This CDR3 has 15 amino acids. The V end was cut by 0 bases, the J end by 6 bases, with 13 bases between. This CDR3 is CASSLVGAPLNEQFF. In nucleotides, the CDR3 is TGCGCCAGCAGCTTGGTAGGGGCCCCGCTCAATGAGCAGTTCTTC.